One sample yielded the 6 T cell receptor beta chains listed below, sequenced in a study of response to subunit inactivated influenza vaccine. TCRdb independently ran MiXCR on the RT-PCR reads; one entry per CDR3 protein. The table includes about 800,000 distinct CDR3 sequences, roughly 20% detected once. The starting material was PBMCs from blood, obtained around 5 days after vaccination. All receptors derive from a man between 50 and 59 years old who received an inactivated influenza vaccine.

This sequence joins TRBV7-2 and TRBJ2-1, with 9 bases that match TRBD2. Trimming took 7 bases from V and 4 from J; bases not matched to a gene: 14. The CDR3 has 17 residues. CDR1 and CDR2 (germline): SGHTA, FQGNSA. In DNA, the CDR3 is TGTGCCAGCAAAACCACATCGCTAGCGGGACCGTACAATGAGCAGTTCTTC. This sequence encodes CASKTTSLAGPYNEQFF. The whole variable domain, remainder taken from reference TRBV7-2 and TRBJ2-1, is GAGVSQSPSNKVTEKGKDVELRCDPISGHTALYWYRQSLGQGLEFLIYFQGNSAPDKSGLPSDRFSAERTGGSVSTLTIQRTQQEDSAVYLCASKTTSLAGPYNEQFFGPGTRLTVL.

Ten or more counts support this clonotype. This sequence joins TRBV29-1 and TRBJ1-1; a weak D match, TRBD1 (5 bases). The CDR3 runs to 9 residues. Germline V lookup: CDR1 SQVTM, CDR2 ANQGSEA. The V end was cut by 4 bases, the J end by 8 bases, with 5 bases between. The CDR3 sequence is CSVGQEAFF. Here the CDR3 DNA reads TGCAGCGTTGGACAGGAAGCTTTCTTT.

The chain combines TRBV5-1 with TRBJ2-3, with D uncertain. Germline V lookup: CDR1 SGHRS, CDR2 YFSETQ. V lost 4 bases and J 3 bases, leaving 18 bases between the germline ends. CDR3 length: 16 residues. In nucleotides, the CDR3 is TGCGCCAGCAGCCCTGGCGGCGGAGTGGGGACAGATACGCAGTATTTT. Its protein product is CASSPGGGVGTDTQYF.

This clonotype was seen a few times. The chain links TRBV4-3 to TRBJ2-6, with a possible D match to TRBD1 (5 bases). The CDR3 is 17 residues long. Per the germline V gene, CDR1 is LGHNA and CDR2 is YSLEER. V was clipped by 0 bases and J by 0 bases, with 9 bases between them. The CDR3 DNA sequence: TGCGCCAGCAGCCAAGAAGGACACACCTCTGGGGCCAACGTCCTGACTTTC. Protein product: CASSQEGHTSGANVLTF.

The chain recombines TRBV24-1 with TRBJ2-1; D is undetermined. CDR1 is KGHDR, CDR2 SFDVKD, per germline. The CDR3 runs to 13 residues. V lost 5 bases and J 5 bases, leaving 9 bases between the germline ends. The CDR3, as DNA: TGTGCCACCAGTGTAGGTTACAACAATGAGCAGTTCTTC. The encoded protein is CATSVGYNNEQFF.

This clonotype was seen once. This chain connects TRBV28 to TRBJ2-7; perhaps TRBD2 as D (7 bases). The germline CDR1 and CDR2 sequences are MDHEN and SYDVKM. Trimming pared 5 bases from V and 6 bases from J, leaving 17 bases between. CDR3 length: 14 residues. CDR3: CASSQNLGGAEQYF. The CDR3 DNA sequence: TGTGCCAGCAGTCAAAACCTGGGGGGGGCCGAGCAGTACTTC.